This TCR beta chain was sequenced for a study of shared clonotypes between healthy human individuals. Study-level points and caveats: Sharing across four donors was highest in naive CD4 (around 5%) and lowest in memory CD8 (around 0.4%). Tissue TCR repertoires likely differ from these blood-only repertoires. Sharing of clonotypes among donors was expected to vary with sequencing depth.

CD45RO-negative CD8 cells positively selected for CCR7 made up the naive population, which excluded terminally differentiated effector memory CD45RA+ cells. The assay was immunoSEQ multiplex PCR, and TCRdb's table has in-frame clones only and misses some. Of more than 600,000 clones detected, under 95% appear once; the ten largest clones hold roughly 24%. Trimming left V 1 base short and J 5 bases short, with 13 bases between. This CDR3 is 14 amino acids long. Germline V gene sequence: CDR1 SQVTM, CDR2 ANQGSEA. With respect to this clone: Its antigen is as yet unknown.

This chain joins TRBV29-1 and TRBJ2-3, with no clear D. The sequence was obtained from a man aged 30 to 45 in good health. Sequencing was carried out using naive CD8+ T cells sorted from blood. The CDR3 DNA follows: TGCAGCGTTGAAGCCCCTGAGGCCGTAGATACGCAGTATTTT. This encodes CSVEAPEAVDTQYF.